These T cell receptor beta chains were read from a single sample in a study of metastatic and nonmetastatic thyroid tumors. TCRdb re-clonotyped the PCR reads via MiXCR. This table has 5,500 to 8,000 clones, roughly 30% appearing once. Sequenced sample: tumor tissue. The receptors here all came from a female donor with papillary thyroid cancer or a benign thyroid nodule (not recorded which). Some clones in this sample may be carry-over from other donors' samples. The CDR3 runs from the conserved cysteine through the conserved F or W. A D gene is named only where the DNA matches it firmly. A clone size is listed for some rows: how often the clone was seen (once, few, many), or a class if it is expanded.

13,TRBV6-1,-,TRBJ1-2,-,TGTGCCAGCAAAACTCAGGGGCCCTATGGCTACACCTTC,CASKTQGPYGYTF
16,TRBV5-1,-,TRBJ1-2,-,TGCGCCAGCAGCTTGTCCGTAGGACAGCCTTCTAATTGCTACACCTTC,CASSLSVGQPSNCYTF
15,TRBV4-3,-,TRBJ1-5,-,TGCGCCAGCAGCCAAGATGGGGTGGGGTATCAGCCCCAGCATTTT,CASSQDGVGYQPQHF
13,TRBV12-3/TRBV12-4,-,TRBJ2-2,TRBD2,TGTGCCAGCAGTCGGACTAGCCACGGGGAGCTGTTTTTT,CASSRTSHGELFF
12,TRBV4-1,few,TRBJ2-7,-,TGCGCCAGCAGCCAATTAAACGGGGACCAGTACTTC,CASSQLNGDQYF
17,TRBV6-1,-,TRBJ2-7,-,TGTGCCAGCAGTGAACTCGGCCGGGGTAGGAGCTCCTACGAGCAGTACTTC,CASSELGRGRSSYEQYF
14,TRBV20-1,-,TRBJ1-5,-,TGCAGTGCGGAACAGGGATCTAATAGCCAGCCCCAGCATTTT,CSAEQGSNSQPQHF
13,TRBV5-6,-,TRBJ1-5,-,TGTGCCAGCAACTCCTGGGGCAATCAGCCCCAGCATTTT,CASNSWGNQPQHF
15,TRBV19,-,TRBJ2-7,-,TGTGCCAGTAGTCTGGCGGGTTTTGGCTCCTACGAGCAGTACTTC,CASSLAGFGSYEQYF
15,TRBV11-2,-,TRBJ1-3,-,TGTGCCAGCAGCCCTGGGACGTACTCTGGAAACACCATATATTTT,CASSPGTYSGNTIYF
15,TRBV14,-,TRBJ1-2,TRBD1,TGTGCCAGCAGCCAAGATCCAGGGGGCGTCTATGGCTACACCTTC,CASSQDPGGVYGYTF
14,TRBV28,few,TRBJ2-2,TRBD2,TGTTCCACCTCGAGACTAGCGGACACCGGGGAGCTGTTTTTT,CSTSRLADTGELFF
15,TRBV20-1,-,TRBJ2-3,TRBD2,TGCAGTGCTAGGGGAACGGGGGGTAACTTGGATACGCAGTATTTT,CSARGTGGNLDTQYF
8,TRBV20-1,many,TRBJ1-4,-,TGCAGTGCTCCTGGACGGGCTTTT,CSAPGRAF
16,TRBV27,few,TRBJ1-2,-,TGTGCCAGCAGTTTACGAGCAGGGGCTTTCTGGAACGGCTACACCTTC,CASSLRAGAFWNGYTF
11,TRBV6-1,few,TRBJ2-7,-,TGTGCCAGCAGGGAGGTTTACGAGCAGTACTTC,CASREVYEQYF
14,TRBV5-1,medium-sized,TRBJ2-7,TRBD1,TGCGCCAGCAGCTACCGGGACAGAGGATACGAGCAGTACTTC,CASSYRDRGYEQYF
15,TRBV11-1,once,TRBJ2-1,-,TGTGCCAGCACCGGAACTAGCCGAGGATACAATGAGCAGTTCTTC,CASTGTSRGYNEQFF
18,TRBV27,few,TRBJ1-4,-,TGTGCCAGCAGTTTATTTAAGAGGGTCCTTTCAACTAATGAAAAACTGTTTTTT,CASSLFKRVLSTNEKLFF
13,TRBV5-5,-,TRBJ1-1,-,TGTGCCAGCAGCTTGGATATGTGGACTGGAGCTTTCTTT,CASSLDMWTGAFF
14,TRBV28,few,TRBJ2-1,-,TGTGCCAGCAGTGATACAGGGTTCTACAATGAGCAGTTCTTC,CASSDTGFYNEQFF
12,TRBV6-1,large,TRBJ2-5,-,TGTGCCAGCGGGAGACTCCTGGAGACCCAGTACTTC,CASGRLLETQYF
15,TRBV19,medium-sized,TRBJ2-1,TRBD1,TGTGCCAGTAGTAAGGGGCGACAGGGGCAAGATGAGCAGTTCTTC,CASSKGRQGQDEQFF
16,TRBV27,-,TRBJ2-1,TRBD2,TGTGCCAGCAGTTCCAGACTAGCGGGAGGGACCAATGAGCAGTTCTTC,CASSSRLAGGTNEQFF
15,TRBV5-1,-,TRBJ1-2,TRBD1,TGCGCCAGCAGCTTCCAAGGGACAGGGGGAAGCGGCTACACCTTC,CASSFQGTGGSGYTF
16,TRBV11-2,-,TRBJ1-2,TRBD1,TGTGCCAGCAGCTTAGTGGCAATCTCAGGGGGCGGTGGCTACACCTTC,CASSLVAISGGGGYTF
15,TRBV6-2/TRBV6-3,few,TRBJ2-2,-,TGTGCCAGCAGTTACCGGTTAGGAAAAACCGGGGAGCTGTTTTTT,CASSYRLGKTGELFF
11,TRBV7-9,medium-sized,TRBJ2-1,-,TGTGCCAGCAGCTCTTTGGGCCAGCAGTTCTTC,CASSSLGQQFF
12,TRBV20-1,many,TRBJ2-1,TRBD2,TGCAGTGCTAGCAGCGGGGAAACTAGTTTGTTCTTC,CSASSGETSLFF
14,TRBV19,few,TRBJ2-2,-,TGTGCCAGCGCCAGGGGCTTCGGGACCGGGGAGCTGTTTTTT,CASARGFGTGELFF
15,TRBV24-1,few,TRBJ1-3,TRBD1,TGCGCCACCGCGGGGACAGGGGAGGGTGGAAACACCATATATTTT,CATAGTGEGGNTIYF
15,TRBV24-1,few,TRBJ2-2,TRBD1,TGTGCCACCAGTAGACAGGGGGACAACACCGGGGAGCTGTTTTTT,CATSRQGDNTGELFF
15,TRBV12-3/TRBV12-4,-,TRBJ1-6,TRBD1,TGTGCCAGCAGTTTAAATACAGGGGGAAGCTCACCCCTCCACTTT,CASSLNTGGSSPLHF
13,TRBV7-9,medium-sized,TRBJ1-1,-,TGTGCCAGCAGCTTAGTGGGACACCCTGAAGCTTTCTTT,CASSLVGHPEAFF
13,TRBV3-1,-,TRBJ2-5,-,TGTGCCGGCAGCCTGGTGGGGCCAGGGGTCCAGTACTTC,CAGSLVGPGVQYF
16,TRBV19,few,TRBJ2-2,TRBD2,TGTGCCAGTATAGTTTTTACTAGCGGGAGTTCCGGGGAGCTGTTTTTT,CASIVFTSGSSGELFF
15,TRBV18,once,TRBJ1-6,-,TGTGCCAGCTCACCCTCCGGACCGATAAATTCACCCCTCCACTTT,CASSPSGPINSPLHF
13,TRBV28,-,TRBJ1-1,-,TGTGCCAGCAGTTTAAATCGGAACACTGAAGCTTTCTTT,CASSLNRNTEAFF
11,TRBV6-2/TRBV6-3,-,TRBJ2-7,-,TGTGCCAGCAGTTACGCCTACGAGCAGTACTTC,CASSYAYEQYF
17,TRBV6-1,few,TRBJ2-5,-,TGTGCCAGCAGTGAACTCTTTCCACATGTCATGGCAGAGACCCAGTATTTC,CASSELFPHVMAETQYF
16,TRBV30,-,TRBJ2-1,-,TGTGCCTGGAGTCCTTGGTGGCTCAGAAGAAGGGGTGAGCAGTTCTTC,CAWSPWWLRRRGEQFF
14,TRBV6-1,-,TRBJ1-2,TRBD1,TGTGCCAGCAGTGGACAGGGGGCTAGTGATGGCTACACCTTC,CASSGQGASDGYTF
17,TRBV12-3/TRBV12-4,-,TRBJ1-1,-,TGTGCCAGCAGTCCAGCCCTAGGACAGTTTAAGGGGACTGAAGCTTTCTTT,CASSPALGQFKGTEAFF
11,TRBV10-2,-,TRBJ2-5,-,TGCGCCAGCAGGGTGGGAGAGACCCAGTACTTC,CASRVGETQYF
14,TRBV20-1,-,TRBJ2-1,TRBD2,TGCAGTGCCGAGAGGGGGACTAGGATAGATGAGCAGTTCTTC,CSAERGTRIDEQFF
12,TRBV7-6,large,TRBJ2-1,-,TGTGCCAGCAGACCAGAGAACGGTGAGCAGTTCTTC,CASRPENGEQFF
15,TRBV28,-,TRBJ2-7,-,TGTGCCAGCAGCTCCCCCAACCCGGGCCCCTACGAGCAGTACTTC,CASSSPNPGPYEQYF
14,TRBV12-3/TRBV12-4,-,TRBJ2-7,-,TGTTCCAGCAGTGACGTTGGGGGGATCGAGGAGCAGTACTTC,CSSSDVGGIEEQYF